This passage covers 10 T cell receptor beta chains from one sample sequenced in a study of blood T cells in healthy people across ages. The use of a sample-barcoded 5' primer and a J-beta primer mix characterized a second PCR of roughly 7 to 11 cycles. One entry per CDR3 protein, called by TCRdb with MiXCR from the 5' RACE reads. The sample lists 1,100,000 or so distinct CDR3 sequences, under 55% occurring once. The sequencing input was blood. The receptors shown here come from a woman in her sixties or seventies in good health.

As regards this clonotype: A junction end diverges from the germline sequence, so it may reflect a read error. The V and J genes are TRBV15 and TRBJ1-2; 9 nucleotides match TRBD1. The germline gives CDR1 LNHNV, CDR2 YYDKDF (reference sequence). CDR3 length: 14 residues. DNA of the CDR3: TGTGCCTCCAGCAGGGACAGGGCAGGAGATGGCTACACCTTC. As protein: CASSRDRAGDGYTF.

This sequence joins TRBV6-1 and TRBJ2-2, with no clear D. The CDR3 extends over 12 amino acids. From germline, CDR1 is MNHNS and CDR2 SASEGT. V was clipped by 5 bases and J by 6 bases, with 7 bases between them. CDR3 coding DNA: TGTGCCAGCAGTAGGTTCGCCGGGGAGCTGTTTTTT. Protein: CASSRFAGELFF.

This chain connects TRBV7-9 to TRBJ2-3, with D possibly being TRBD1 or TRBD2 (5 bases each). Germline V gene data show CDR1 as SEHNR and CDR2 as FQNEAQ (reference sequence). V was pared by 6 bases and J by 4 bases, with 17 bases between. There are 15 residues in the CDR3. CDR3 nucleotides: TGTGCCAGCAGACCGGGACCCGGTGGGTCAGATACGCAGTATTTT. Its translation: CASRPGPGGSDTQYF.

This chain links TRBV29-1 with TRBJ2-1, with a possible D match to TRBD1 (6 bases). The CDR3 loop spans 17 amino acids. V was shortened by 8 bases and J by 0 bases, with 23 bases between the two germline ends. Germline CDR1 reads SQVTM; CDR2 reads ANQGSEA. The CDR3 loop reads CSFRDTGHHPSYNEQFF. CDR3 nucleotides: TGCAGCTTTCGGGACACTGGGCACCATCCCTCCTACAATGAGCAGTTCTTC.

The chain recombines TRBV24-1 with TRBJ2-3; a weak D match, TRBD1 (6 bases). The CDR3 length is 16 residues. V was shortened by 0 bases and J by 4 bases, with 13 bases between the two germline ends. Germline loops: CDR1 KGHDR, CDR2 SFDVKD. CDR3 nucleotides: TGTGCCACCAGTGATTTGCGTGCAGCAGGGGCAGATACGCAGTATTTT. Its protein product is CATSDLRAAGADTQYF.

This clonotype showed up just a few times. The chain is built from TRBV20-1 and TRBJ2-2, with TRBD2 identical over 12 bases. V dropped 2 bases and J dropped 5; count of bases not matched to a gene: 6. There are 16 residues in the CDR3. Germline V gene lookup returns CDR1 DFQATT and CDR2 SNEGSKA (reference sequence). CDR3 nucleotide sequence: TGCAGTGCTAGAAGGACTAGCGGGAAATGGACCGGGGAGCTGTTTTTT. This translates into CSARRTSGKWTGELFF.

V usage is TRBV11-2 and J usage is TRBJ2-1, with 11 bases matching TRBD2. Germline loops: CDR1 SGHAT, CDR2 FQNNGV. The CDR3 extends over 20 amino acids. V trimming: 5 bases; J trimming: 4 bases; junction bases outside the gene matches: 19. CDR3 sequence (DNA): TGTGCCAGCAGCCATCTCCGGGGTAGCGGGAGGGCCCAAACTTACAATGAGCAGTTCTTC. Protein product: CASSHLRGSGRAQTYNEQFF.

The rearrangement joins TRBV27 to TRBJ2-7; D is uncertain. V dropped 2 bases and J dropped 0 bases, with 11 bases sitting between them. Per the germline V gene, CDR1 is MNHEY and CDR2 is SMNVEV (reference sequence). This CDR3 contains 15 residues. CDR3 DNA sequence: TGTGCCAGCAGTTTAATGGCGGCCGGCTCCTACGAGCAGTACTTC. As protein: CASSLMAAGSYEQYF.

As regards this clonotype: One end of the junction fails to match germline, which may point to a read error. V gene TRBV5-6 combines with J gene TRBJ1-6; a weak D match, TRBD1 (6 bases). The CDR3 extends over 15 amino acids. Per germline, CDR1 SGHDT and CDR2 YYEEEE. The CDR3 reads CASSLEQGRNSPLHF. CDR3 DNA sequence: TGTGCCAGCAGTTTGGAACAGGGCCGGAATTCACCCCTCCACTTT.

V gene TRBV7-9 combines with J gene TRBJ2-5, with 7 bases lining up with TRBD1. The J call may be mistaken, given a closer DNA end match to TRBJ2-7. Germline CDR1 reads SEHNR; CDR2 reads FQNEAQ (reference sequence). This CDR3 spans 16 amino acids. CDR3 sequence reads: CASSLGGTAAPYEQYF. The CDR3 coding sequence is TGTGCCAGCAGCTTAGGGGGGACAGCGGCCCCCTACGAGCAGTACTTC.